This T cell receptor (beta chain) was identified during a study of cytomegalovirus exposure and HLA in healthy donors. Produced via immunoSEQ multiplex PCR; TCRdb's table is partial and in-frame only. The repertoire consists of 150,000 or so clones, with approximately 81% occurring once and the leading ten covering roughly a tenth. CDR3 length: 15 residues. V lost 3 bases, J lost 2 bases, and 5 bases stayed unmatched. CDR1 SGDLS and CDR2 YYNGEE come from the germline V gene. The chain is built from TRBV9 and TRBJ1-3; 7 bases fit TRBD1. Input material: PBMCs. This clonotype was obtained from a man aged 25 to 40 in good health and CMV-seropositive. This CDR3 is CASSATTGPGNTIYF. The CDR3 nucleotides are TGTGCCAGCAGCGCGACGACAGGGCCTGGAAACACCATATATTTT.